The source of this TCR beta chain is a study of blood T cell repertoires in COVID-19. Authors' processing steps: Reference gene primer amplification yielded estimated nucleated cell counts. Sequencing was performed with immunoSEQ multiplex PCR; in TCRdb, only in-frame clones are kept and a portion is missing. D and trimming were read from the DNA, whereas the V and J calls and clone size are those reported in that table. The sample includes approximately 150,000 clones, approximately 86% of them seen just once. This clone has only a few counts. Either two negative PCRs, clearance, or symptom resolution qualified Cohort 3 donors as recovered. Germline V gene lookup returns CDR1 SGHTA and CDR2 FQGTGA. With 4 bases clipped from V and 5 bases from J, the junction kept 11 bases outside the gene matches. The CDR3 is 16 amino acids.

V and J are TRBV7-3 and TRBJ2-5; 9 nucleotides agree with TRBD2. The sequence came from a woman aged 40-49 years who had recovered from COVID-19. Specimen: PBMCs or T cells enriched from blood (not recorded which). This CDR3 is CASSSQVSGSLETQYF. CDR3 in DNA: TGTGCCAGCAGCTCCCAAGTTAGCGGGAGTTTGGAGACCCAGTACTTC.